This T cell receptor (beta chain) was identified in a study of blood T cell repertoires in COVID-19. Study context: Italy, Spain and the United States were the sources of the convalescent and acute COVID-19 samples. In each case, the material was cDNA or gDNA derived from T cells, B-cell-depleted T cells, or PBMCs.

In the study's own analysis: Amplified reference gene primers provided the basis for estimating nucleated cell counts. TCRdb's table, derived via immunoSEQ multiplex PCR, lists solely in-frame clones and lacks some. V and J calls and clone size are as listed in that table; D and trimming were resolved from the DNA. The sample records about 90,000 clones, 81% being singletons. The CDR3 sequence is 19 residues long. Germline trimming cut 4 bases from V and 3 bases from J; bases unmatched to any gene: 17. Germline V gene lookup returns CDR1 LGHNA and CDR2 YNFKEQ. The V and J genes are TRBV4-2 and TRBJ2-3, with 9 bases matching TRBD2. The sample was peripheral blood. The sequence was obtained from a human donor in a cohort sampled during active COVID-19. The CDR3 nucleotides read TGTGCCAGCAGCCCTAAAAACAGGGGCGGGGGGGCGAGTACAGATACGCAGTATTTT. Translated, it gives CASSPKNRGGGASTDTQYF.